These T cell receptor beta chains were read from a single sample in a study of blood T cell repertoires in COVID-19. The protocol was immunoSEQ multiplex PCR, while the TCRdb copy is restricted to in-frame clones and leaves out a portion. The table shows 200,000 to 250,000 clones, with approximately 85% occurring only once. Source material: peripheral blood. The source of these receptors is a man aged 35 to 55 with acute or convalescent COVID-19. Both conserved end residues are part of each CDR3. Fields, in order: D gene, V gene, J gene, clone size, CDR3 protein, CDR3 DNA. A D gene is named only where the DNA matches it firmly. The size of a clone is reported for some rows only, either as once, few or many, or as a class for expanded clones.

>TRBD2|TRBV5-1|TRBJ2-7|once
CASSYSGGPLGEYEQYF
TGCGCCAGCAGCTATAGCGGGGGGCCCCTCGGGGAGTACGAGCAGTACTTC
>TRBD1|TRBV6-5|TRBJ1-2|-
CASSEGTGPHYGYTF
TGTGCCAGCAGCGAGGGGACAGGGCCCCACTATGGCTACACCTTC
>-|TRBV12-3/TRBV12-4|TRBJ1-2|-
CASSLVPSTGYTF
TGTGCCAGCAGTTTGGTCCCTAGCACAGGCTACACCTTC
>TRBD2|TRBV12-5|TRBJ2-5|-
CASSGVAETQYF
TGTGCTAGTAGCGGGGTGGCAGAGACCCAGTACTTC
>-|TRBV14|TRBJ1-6|-
CASSQVSKSPLHF
TGTGCCAGCAGCCAAGTCAGTAAATCACCCCTCCACTTT
>-|TRBV27|TRBJ2-7|-
CASSLSFLGGTYEQYF
TGTGCCAGCAGTTTATCTTTTTTGGGCGGGACCTACGAGCAGTACTTC
>-|TRBV18|TRBJ1-1|few
CASSTSIGGLGEAFF
TGTGCCAGCTCAACTTCGATCGGGGGGCTGGGTGAAGCTTTCTTT
>TRBD1|TRBV10-3|TRBJ1-2|few
CARTGESGGYTF
TGTGCCAGGACAGGGGAAAGCGGTGGCTACACCTTC
>TRBD2|TRBV5-1|TRBJ2-7|-
CASSSGLAGEPPSF
TGCGCCAGCAGCTCAGGACTAGCGGGGGAGCCCCCAAGCTTC
>TRBD1|TRBV27|TRBJ1-6|-
CASSPRGDYNSPLHF
TGTGCCAGCAGCCCCAGGGGGGACTATAATTCACCCCTCCACTTT
>TRBD1|TRBV30|TRBJ1-2|-
CAWSISTGASIYGYTF
TGTGCCTGGAGTATATCTACAGGGGCTTCAATCTATGGCTACACCTTC
>TRBD2|TRBV15|TRBJ2-3|-
CATSREGGGALDTQYF
TGTGCCACCAGCAGAGAAGGCGGGGGGGCGTTGGATACGCAGTATTTT
>-|TRBV30|TRBJ1-3|-
CAWSYGGSSGNTIYF
TGTGCCTGGAGTTATGGGGGCTCCTCTGGAAACACCATATATTTT
>-|TRBV5-6|TRBJ2-2|-
CASSLEPGATGELFF
TGTGCCAGCAGCTTGGAACCAGGGGCAACCGGGGAGCTGTTTTTT
>TRBD1|TRBV30|TRBJ1-1|-
CAWTTGYSAFF
TGTGCCTGGACGACAGGGTATTCAGCTTTCTTT
>-|TRBV7-8|TRBJ2-1|-
CASSLVSGGGRNEQFF
TGTGCCAGCAGCTTAGTTTCAGGGGGAGGTCGCAATGAGCAGTTCTTC
>-|TRBV9|TRBJ1-1|once
CASSPLQGRDRTEAFF
TGTGCCAGCAGCCCGCTGCAGGGGAGGGATAGAACTGAAGCTTTCTTT
>TRBD1|TRBV10-2|TRBJ1-1|-
CASSESSQTGGPGAFF
TGCGCCAGCAGTGAGTCTTCTCAGACAGGGGGCCCTGGAGCTTTCTTT
>-|TRBV30|TRBJ1-6|-
CAWSAAQGYNSPLHF
TGTGCCTGGAGTGCCGCACAGGGCTATAATTCACCCCTCCACTTT
>-|TRBV7-3|TRBJ2-5|-
CASSLTGTHQETQYF
TGTGCCAGCAGCTTAACGGGGACTCATCAAGAGACCCAGTACTTC
>-|TRBV9|TRBJ1-4|once
CASSVGTSNEKLFF
TGTGCCAGCAGCGTAGGGACAAGCAATGAAAAACTGTTTTTT
>TRBD1|TRBV9|TRBJ2-1|-
CASSDGTVIEQFF
TGTGCCAGCAGCGACGGGACAGTTATTGAGCAGTTCTTC
>TRBD1|TRBV28|TRBJ1-2|few
CASRPDRVRGGYTF
TGTGCCAGCAGACCGGACAGGGTACGTGGTGGCTACACCTTC
>-|TRBV10-3|TRBJ1-5|-
CAISDQGQNQPQHF
TGTGCCATCAGTGACCAGGGGCAAAATCAGCCCCAGCATTTT
>-|TRBV14|TRBJ1-2|-
CASSQSLGGNYGYTF
TGTGCCAGCAGCCAAAGTTTGGGGGGTAACTATGGCTACACCTTC
>-|TRBV6-5|TRBJ1-5|many
CASSYLQPKGVQPQHF
TGTGCCAGCAGTTACCTACAGCCCAAGGGGGTTCAGCCCCAGCATTTT
>-|TRBV7-9|TRBJ1-1|-
CASSPLTANTEAFF
TGTGCCAGCAGCCCCTTGACAGCGAACACTGAAGCTTTCTTT
>TRBD2|TRBV10-1|TRBJ2-1|-
CASSELRGGFNNEQFF
TGCGCCAGCAGTGAATTGCGGGGGGGATTTAACAATGAGCAGTTCTTC
>-|TRBV27|TRBJ1-5|-
CASSLRVDQPQHF
TGTGCCAGCAGTTTACGAGTCGATCAGCCCCAGCATTTT